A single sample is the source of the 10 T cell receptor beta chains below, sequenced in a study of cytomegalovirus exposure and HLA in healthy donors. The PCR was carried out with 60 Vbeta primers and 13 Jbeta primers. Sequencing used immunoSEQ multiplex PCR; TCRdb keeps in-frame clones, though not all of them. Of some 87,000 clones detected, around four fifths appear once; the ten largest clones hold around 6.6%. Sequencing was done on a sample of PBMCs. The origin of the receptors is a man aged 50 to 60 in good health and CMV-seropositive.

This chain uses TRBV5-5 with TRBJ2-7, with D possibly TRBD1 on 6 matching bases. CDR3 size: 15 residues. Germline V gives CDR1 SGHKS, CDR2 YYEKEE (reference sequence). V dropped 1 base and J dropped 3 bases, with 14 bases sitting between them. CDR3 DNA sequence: TGTGCCAGCAGCTTGATACAGGGAAGGAGCTACGAGCAGTACTTC. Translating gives CASSLIQGRSYEQYF.

In DNA form, the CDR3 reads TGTGCCAGCAGACAGGGTTACGAGCAGTACTTC. The encoded protein is CASRQGYEQYF. The chain has TRBV6-5 and TRBJ2-7; D is perhaps TRBD1 (6 bases). From germline, CDR1 is MNHEY and CDR2 SVGAGI. Deletions cut 6 bases from V and 4 bases from J, with 7 bases between. This CDR3 contains 11 residues.

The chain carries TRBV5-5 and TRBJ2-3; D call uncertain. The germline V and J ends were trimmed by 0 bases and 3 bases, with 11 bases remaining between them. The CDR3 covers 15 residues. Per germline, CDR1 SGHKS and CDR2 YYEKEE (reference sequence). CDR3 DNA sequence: TGTGCCAGCAGCTTGGCCGCCCGACTGACAGATACGCAGTATTTT. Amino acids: CASSLAARLTDTQYF.

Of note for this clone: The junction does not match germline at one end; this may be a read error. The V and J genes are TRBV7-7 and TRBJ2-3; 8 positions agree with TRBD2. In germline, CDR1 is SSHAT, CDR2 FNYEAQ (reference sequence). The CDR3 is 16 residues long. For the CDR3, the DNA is TGTGCTAGCAGCCCCTTGGGGAGTAGCGGGACGGGTACGCAGTATTTT. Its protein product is CASSPLGSSGTGTQYF.

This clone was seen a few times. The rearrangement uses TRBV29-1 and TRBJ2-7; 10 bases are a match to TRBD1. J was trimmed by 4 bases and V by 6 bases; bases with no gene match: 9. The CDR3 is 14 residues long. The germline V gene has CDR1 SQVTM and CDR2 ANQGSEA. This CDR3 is CSVSSRDRGYEQYF. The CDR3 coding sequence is TGCAGCGTGTCAAGCCGGGACAGGGGTTACGAGCAGTACTTC.

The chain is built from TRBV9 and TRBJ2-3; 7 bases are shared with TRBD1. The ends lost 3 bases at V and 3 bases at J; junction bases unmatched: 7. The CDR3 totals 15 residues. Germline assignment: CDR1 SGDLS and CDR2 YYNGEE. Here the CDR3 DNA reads TGTGCCAGCAGCGCCACAGGGGATGTGACAGATACGCAGTATTTT. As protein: CASSATGDVTDTQYF.

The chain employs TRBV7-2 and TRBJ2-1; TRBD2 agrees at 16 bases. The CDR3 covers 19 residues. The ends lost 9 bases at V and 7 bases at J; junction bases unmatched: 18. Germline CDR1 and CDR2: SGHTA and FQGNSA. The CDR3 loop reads CASTLPGTSGGAHANEQFF. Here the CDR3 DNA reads TGTGCCAGTACCCTTCCCGGGACTAGCGGGGGGGCCCATGCTAATGAGCAGTTCTTC.

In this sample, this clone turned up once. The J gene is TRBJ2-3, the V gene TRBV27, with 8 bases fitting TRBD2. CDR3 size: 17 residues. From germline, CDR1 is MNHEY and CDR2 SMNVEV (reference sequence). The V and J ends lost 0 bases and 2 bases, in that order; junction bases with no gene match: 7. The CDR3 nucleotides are TGTGCCAGCAGTTTATCGACTCGCGGGGGGTACACAGATACGCAGTATTTT. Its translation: CASSLSTRGGYTDTQYF.

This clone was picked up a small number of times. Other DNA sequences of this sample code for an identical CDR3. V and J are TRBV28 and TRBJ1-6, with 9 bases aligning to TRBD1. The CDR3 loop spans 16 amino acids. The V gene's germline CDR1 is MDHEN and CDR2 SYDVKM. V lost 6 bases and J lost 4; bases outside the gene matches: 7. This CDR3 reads CASSPRTGDYNSPLHF. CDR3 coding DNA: TGTGCCAGCAGCCCCAGGACAGGGGATTATAATTCACCCCTCCACTTT.

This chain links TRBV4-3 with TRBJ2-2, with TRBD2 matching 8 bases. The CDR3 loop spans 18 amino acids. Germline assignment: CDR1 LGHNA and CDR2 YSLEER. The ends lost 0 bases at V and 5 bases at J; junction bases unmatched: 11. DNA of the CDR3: TGCGCCAGCAGCCAAGATCGGGACCCTAGCGGGCGAACCGGGGAGCTGTTTTTT. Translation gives CASSQDRDPSGRTGELFF.